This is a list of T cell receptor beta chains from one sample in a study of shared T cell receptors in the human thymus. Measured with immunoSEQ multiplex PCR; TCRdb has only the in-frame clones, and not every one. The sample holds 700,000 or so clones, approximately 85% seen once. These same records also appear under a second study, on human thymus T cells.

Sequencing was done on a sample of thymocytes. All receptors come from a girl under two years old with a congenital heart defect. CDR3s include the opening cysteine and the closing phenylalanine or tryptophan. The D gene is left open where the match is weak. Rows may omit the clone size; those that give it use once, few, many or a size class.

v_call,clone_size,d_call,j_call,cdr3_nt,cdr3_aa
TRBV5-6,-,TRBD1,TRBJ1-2,TGTGCCAGCAGCGCAAGATCGACAGGGGAGAATATCTATGGCTACACCTTC,CASSARSTGENIYGYTF
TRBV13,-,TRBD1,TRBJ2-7,TGTGCCAGCAGCTTAAAGTTCGGGACAGGTGAAGACGAGCAGTACTTC,CASSLKFGTGEDEQYF
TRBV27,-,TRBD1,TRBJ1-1,TGTGCCAGCAGGGACAGGGGAACTGAAGCTTTCTTT,CASRDRGTEAFF
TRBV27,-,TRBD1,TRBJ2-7,TGTGCCAGCACCTTGAGAGCCGCCGGGACAGGGAGTTCCTACGAGCAGTACTTC,CASTLRAAGTGSSYEQYF
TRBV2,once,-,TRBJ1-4,TGTGCCAGCAGGGACAGTGGGGGCCTTGGGGTTGGGGTTGCAACTAATGAAAAACTGTTTTTT,CASRDSGGLGVGVATNEKLFF
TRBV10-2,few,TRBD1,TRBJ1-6,TGCGCCAGCAGTGAGTCGTATGCGGACAGGGCCTCGAAAAATTCACCCCTCCACTTT,CASSESYADRASKNSPLHF
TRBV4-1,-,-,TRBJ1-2,TGCGCCAGCAGCCAGGTGACCTATAGCGTTAAGTCCTATGGCTACACCTTC,CASSQVTYSVKSYGYTF
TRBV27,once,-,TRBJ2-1,TGTGCCAGCAGACCTACGGACAAGCAATTAGGTGAGCAGTTCTTC,CASRPTDKQLGEQFF
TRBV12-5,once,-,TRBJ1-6,TGTGCTAGTGGTTTGGTACGGAATTCACCCCTCCACTTT,CASGLVRNSPLHF
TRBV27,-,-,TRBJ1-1,TGTGCCAGCAGTAATGTAACTGAAGCTTTCTTT,CASSNVTEAFF
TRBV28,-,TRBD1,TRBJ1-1,TGTGCCAGCAGTCCGACGACAGGGACCCATGGGACTGAAGCTTTCTTT,CASSPTTGTHGTEAFF
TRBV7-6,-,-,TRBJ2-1,TGTGCCAGCAGCTTAGTTGCCGAAGCGAAGAATGAGCAGTTCTTC,CASSLVAEAKNEQFF
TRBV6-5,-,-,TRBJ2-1,TGTGCCAGCAGGCACGGACTGAACAATGAGCAGTTCTTC,CASRHGLNNEQFF
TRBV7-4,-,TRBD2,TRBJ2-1,TGTGCCAGCAGCCCCACCCTAGCGGGGGATAATGAGCAGTTCTTC,CASSPTLAGDNEQFF
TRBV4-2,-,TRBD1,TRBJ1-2,TGTGCCAGCAGCCAACCATTAAACTTAAGACAGGGGGCGGTTGGGAGTTCAGATGGCTACACCTTC,CASSQPLNLRQGAVGSSDGYTF
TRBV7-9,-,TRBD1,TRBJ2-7,TGTGCCAGCAGCCGACCGGGACAGGAAGGTTACGAGCAGTACTTC,CASSRPGQEGYEQYF
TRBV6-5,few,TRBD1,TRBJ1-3,TGTGCCAGCAGGGACAGGGCTGGAAACACCATATATTTT,CASRDRAGNTIYF
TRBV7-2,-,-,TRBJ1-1,TGTGCCAGCAGCTTAGTGACAGGCCGAACTGAAGCTTTCTTT,CASSLVTGRTEAFF
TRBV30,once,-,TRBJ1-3,TGTGCCTGGAGTGTTGGAGGCTACTCTGGAAACACCATATATTTT,CAWSVGGYSGNTIYF
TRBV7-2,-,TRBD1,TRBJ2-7,TGTGCCAGCAGCTTAGAGTACCGGGACAGTCCCTACGAGCAGTACTTC,CASSLEYRDSPYEQYF
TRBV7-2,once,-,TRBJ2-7,TGTGCCAGCAGCTTACCCCAACAGGGTCCCCAGCCCTACGAGCAGTACTTC,CASSLPQQGPQPYEQYF
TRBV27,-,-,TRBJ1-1,TGTGCCAGCAGTCCCCTTAGGGGTAGTGAAGCTTTCTTT,CASSPLRGSEAFF
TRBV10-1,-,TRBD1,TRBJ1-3,TGCGCCAGCACATCCGGGACAGCCTCTGGAAACACCATATATTTT,CASTSGTASGNTIYF
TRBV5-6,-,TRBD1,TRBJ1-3,TGTGCCAGCAGCTGGGGGACAGGGGAAAACACCATATATTTT,CASSWGTGENTIYF